Listed below are T cell receptor beta chains from one sample, sequenced in a study of molecular identifiers for immune sequencing clone quantification. One entry per CDR3 protein, called by TCRdb with MiXCR from the PCR reads. The table records some 91,000 distinct CDR3 sequences, 20% to 25% of them present only once. The sample comprised naive CD8+ T cells from blood, with Jurkat cell RNA spiked in. Receptors were obtained from a human donor in good health. Some libraries in this study had Jurkat cell RNA spiked in. Both conserved end residues are part of each CDR3. The order of the fields is clone size, V gene, D gene, J gene, CDR3 protein, CDR3 DNA. A D gene is named only where the DNA matches it firmly. Clone size appears in some rows only: once, few, many, or a class for an expanded clone.

>many|TRBV5-1|.|TRBJ1-1
CASSLLGVNEAFF
TGCGCCAGCAGCTTGCTCGGCGTAAATGAAGCTTTCTTT
>many|TRBV7-9|.|TRBJ2-3
CASSKTQGTDTQYF
TGTGCCAGCAGCAAAACACAAGGCACAGATACGCAGTATTTT
>.|TRBV7-9|TRBD1|TRBJ1-5
CASSRSQGARSQPQHF
TGTGCCAGCAGCCGCTCACAGGGGGCGCGGAGTCAGCCCCAGCATTTT
>many|TRBV11-2|.|TRBJ2-5
CASSRGRTNMAQETQYF
TGTGCCAGCAGCCGGGGGAGGACCAATATGGCACAAGAGACCCAGTACTTC
>few|TRBV19|TRBD2|TRBJ2-1
CASSMYLAGGPSNEQFF
TGTGCCAGTAGTATGTACCTAGCGGGAGGGCCCTCGAATGAGCAGTTCTTC
>.|TRBV5-3|.|TRBJ2-4
CVSSPYRGTDIQYF
TGTGTCAGCAGCCCCTACCGGGGTACAGACATTCAGTACTTC
>many|TRBV6-5|TRBD2|TRBJ2-3
CASSTYSGGNTDTQYF
TGTGCCAGCAGTACCTATAGCGGGGGAAACACAGATACGCAGTATTTT
>many|TRBV6-5|.|TRBJ1-1
CASSYSGGAEAFF
TGTGCCAGCAGTTACTCTGGGGGCGCTGAAGCTTTCTTT
>.|TRBV20-1|TRBD2|TRBJ2-7
CSASEGLDYEQYF
TGCAGTGCTAGCGAGGGACTAGACTACGAGCAGTACTTC
>many|TRBV5-1|TRBD1|TRBJ1-1
CASSLEGQGAYTEAFF
TGCGCCAGCAGCTTGGAAGGACAGGGGGCGTATACTGAAGCTTTCTTT
>many|TRBV29-1|.|TRBJ2-5
CSVPRDQETQYF
TGCAGCGTTCCGCGCGACCAAGAGACCCAGTACTTC
>many|TRBV7-9|.|TRBJ2-7
CASSGRPSQETEQYF
TGTGCCAGCAGCGGTCGCCCATCACAGGAGACAGAGCAGTACTTC
>many|TRBV29-1|TRBD2|TRBJ2-1
CSVVASGTNEQFF
TGCAGCGTTGTTGCTAGCGGGACCAATGAGCAGTTCTTC
>.|TRBV28|.|TRBJ2-2
CASSLYPGRGTGELFF
TGTGCCAGCAGTTTATATCCGGGACGGGGCACCGGGGAGCTGTTTTTT
>many|TRBV3-1|.|TRBJ2-7
CASSQGPTREQYF
TGTGCCAGCAGCCAAGGTCCTACGAGGGAGCAGTACTTC
>few|TRBV29-1|.|TRBJ2-2
CSVEGGQLRSGELFF
TGCAGCGTTGAAGGCGGACAGTTACGATCTGGGGAGCTGTTTTTT
>.|TRBV19|TRBD2|TRBJ2-1
CTSSIAPGTSGEQFF
TGTACCAGTAGTATAGCCCCCGGGACTAGCGGGGAGCAGTTCTTC
>few|TRBV7-9|.|TRBJ2-2
CASTSGSGELFF
TGTGCCAGCACCAGCGGTTCCGGGGAGCTGTTTTTT
>many|TRBV27|.|TRBJ1-1
CASKGSRPENTEAFF
TGTGCCAGCAAAGGAAGCAGGCCCGAGAACACTGAAGCTTTCTTT
>many|TRBV11-2|TRBD2|TRBJ2-3
CASSWRGAGTDTQYF
TGTGCCAGCAGTTGGCGGGGGGCCGGCACAGATACGCAGTATTTT
>.|TRBV20-1|.|TRBJ2-1
CSARDMWAEAHNEQFF
TGCAGTGCTAGAGATATGTGGGCGGAGGCCCACAATGAGCAGTTCTTC
>.|TRBV24-1|.|TRBJ2-7
CATSPRTGYEQYF
TGTGCCACCAGCCCTCGGACGGGATACGAGCAGTACTTC
>many|TRBV7-9|.|TRBJ2-7
CASSQSGQIYEQYF
TGTGCCAGCAGCCAATCCGGACAGATCTACGAGCAGTACTTC
>many|TRBV6-6|TRBD1|TRBJ1-5
CASRAGDRGEQPQHF
TGTGCCAGCAGGGCCGGGGACAGGGGGGAACAGCCCCAGCATTTT
>many|TRBV12-3/TRBV12-4|TRBD1|TRBJ1-2
CASSLGGTGGAGGYTF
TGTGCCAGCAGTTTAGGAGGGACAGGGGGCGCCGGTGGCTACACCTTC
>few|TRBV7-9|.|TRBJ2-7
CASSHNKATGRENEQYF
TGTGCCAGCAGCCACAACAAGGCGACCGGGAGAGAAAACGAGCAGTACTTC
>few|TRBV30|.|TRBJ2-3
CAGKAPELGDTQYF
TGTGCAGGGAAGGCTCCCGAGCTGGGGGATACGCAGTATTTT
>many|TRBV10-3|.|TRBJ1-1
CAIGTANTEAFF
TGTGCCATCGGAACCGCGAACACTGAAGCTTTCTTT
>few|TRBV29-1|.|TRBJ1-2
CSVDSVDSSSYGYTF
TGCAGCGTTGATAGCGTGGACAGCTCTAGTTATGGCTACACCTTC
>.|TRBV27|TRBD1|TRBJ2-7
CASRTGGAFYEQYF
TGTGCCAGCAGGACAGGGGGCGCTTTCTACGAGCAGTACTTC
>many|TRBV3-1|.|TRBJ2-4
CASSQDVGEAKNIQYF
TGTGCCAGCAGCCAAGATGTGGGGGAGGCCAAAAACATTCAGTACTTC
>once|TRBV29-1|.|TRBJ2-2
CSVELRRRGNTGELFF
TGCAGCGTTGAACTACGGCGGCGGGGCAACACCGGGGAGCTGTTTTTT
>.|TRBV7-6|.|TRBJ2-1
CASSLTRGSYNGQFF
TGTGCCAGCAGCTTAACACGGGGTTCCTACAATGGGCAGTTCTTC
>many|TRBV6-2/TRBV6-3|TRBD2|TRBJ2-7
CASSTLAGPAEGDEQYF
TGTGCCAGCAGTACGCTAGCGGGACCCGCCGAGGGTGACGAGCAGTACTTC
>few|TRBV5-5|.|TRBJ2-1
CASSLFSTVQFLGGNEQFF
TGTGCCAGCAGCTTGTTTTCCACTGTTCAGTTCTTAGGGGGCAATGAGCAGTTCTTC
>many|TRBV6-2/TRBV6-3|.|TRBJ1-5
CASSYGASNQPQHF
TGTGCCAGCAGTTATGGGGCCAGCAATCAGCCCCAGCATTTT
>many|TRBV7-9|TRBD2|TRBJ2-3
CASSTAQRGGLAGAADTQYF
TGTGCCAGCAGCACGGCACAAAGGGGAGGACTAGCGGGAGCTGCGGATACGCAGTATTTT
>.|TRBV4-1|TRBD2|TRBJ2-1
CASTLTSGEYNEQFF
TGCGCCAGCACCCTTACTAGCGGGGAGTACAATGAGCAGTTCTTC
>.|TRBV27|.|TRBJ1-2
CASRQDNNYGYTF
TGTGCCAGCAGACAAGACAATAACTATGGCTACACCTTC
>many|TRBV5-1|.|TRBJ2-7
CASSLVGVRNEQYF
TGCGCCAGCAGCTTGGTCGGGGTAAGGAACGAGCAGTACTTC